This T cell receptor (beta chain) was identified in a study of cytomegalovirus exposure and HLA in healthy donors. Study-level background: It was reported in a later analysis that the approximately 120 validation repertoires used the same platform as the roughly 700 first-cohort repertoires. Study-wide results and limits: Most TCRs appeared rarely, but some public TCRs recurred in many donors.

On this clone: Its antigen is not identified.

The CDR3 has 16 residues. Trimming cost V 5 bases and J 0 bases; bases outside gene matches: 7. Germline-derived CDR1 and CDR2 are MDHEN and SYDVKM. It was the approximately 120-subject validation cohort, separate from the roughly 700-subject first cohort, to which the donors belonged. Profiling relied on immunoSEQ multiplex PCR, and the TCRdb table lists in-frame clones only, not all of them. This table has 55,000 to 80,000 clones, approximately 95% appearing once. The sample consisted of PBMCs. V is TRBV28 and J is TRBJ1-5; 7 bases agree with TRBD1. The clonotype was recovered from a woman younger than 30 in good health and CMV-seropositive. Here the CDR3 reads CASSLRGQVSNQPQHF. CDR3 in DNA: TGTGCCAGCAGTCTACGCGGACAGGTTAGCAATCAGCCCCAGCATTTT.